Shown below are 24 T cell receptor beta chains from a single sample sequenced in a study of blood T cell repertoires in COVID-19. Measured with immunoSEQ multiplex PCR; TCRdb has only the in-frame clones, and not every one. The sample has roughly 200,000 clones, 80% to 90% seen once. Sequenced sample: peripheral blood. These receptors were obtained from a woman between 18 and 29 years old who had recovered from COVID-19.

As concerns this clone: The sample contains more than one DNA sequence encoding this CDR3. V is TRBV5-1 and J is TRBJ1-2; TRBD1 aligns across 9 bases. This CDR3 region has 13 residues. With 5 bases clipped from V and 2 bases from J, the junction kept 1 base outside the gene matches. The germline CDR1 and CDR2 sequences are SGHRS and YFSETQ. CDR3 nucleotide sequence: TGCGCCAGCAGGACAGGGGGAAACTATGGCTACACCTTC. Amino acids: CASRTGGNYGYTF.

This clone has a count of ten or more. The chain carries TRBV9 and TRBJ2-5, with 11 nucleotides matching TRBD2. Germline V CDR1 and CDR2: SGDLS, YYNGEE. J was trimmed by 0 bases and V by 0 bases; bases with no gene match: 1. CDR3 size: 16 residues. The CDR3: CASSVGLAGNQETQYF. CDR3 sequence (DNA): TGTGCCAGCAGCGTAGGACTAGCGGGAAACCAAGAGACCCAGTACTTC.

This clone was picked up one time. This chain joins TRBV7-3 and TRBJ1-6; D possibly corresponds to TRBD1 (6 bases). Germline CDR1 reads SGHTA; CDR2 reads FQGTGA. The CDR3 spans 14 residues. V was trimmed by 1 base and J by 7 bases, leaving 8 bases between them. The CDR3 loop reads CASSLKDSNSPLHF. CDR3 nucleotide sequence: TGTGCCAGCAGCTTAAAGGACAGCAATTCACCCCTCCACTTT.

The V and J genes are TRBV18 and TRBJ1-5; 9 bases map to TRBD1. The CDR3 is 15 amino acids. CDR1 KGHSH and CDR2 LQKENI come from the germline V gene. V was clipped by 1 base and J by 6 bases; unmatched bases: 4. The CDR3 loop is CASSPQGQGGQPQHF. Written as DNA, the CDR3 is TGTGCCAGCTCACCACAGGGACAGGGCGGTCAGCCCCAGCATTTT.

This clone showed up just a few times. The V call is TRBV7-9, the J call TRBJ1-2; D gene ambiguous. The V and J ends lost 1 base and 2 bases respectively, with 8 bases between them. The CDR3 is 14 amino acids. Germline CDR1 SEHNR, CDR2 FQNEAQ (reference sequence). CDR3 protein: CASSLGAGNYGYTF. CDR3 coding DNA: TGTGCCAGCAGCTTAGGGGCGGGAAACTATGGCTACACCTTC.

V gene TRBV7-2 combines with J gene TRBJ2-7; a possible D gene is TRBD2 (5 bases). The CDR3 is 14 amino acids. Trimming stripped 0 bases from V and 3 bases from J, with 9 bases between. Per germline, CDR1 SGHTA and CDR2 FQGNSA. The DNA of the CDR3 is TGTGCCAGCAGCTTAGCCGGGATATTCTACGAGCAGTACTTC. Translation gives CASSLAGIFYEQYF. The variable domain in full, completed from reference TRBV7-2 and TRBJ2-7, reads GAGVSQSPSNKVTEKGKDVELRCDPISGHTALYWYRQSLGQGLEFLIYFQGNSAPDKSGLPSDRFSAERTGGSVSTLTIQRTQQEDSAVYLCASSLAGIFYEQYFGPGTRLTVT.

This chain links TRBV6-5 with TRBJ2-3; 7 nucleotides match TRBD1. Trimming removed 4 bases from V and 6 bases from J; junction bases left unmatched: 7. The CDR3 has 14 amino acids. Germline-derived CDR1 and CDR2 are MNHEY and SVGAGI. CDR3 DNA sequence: TGTGCCAGCAGTTTGGACAGGTGGACGGATACGCAGTATTTT. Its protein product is CASSLDRWTDTQYF.

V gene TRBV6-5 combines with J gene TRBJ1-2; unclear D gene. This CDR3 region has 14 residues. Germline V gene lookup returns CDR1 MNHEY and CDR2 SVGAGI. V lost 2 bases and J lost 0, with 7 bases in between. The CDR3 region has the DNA TGTGCCAGCAGTTACGCGGAGACTAACTATGGCTACACCTTC. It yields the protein CASSYAETNYGYTF.

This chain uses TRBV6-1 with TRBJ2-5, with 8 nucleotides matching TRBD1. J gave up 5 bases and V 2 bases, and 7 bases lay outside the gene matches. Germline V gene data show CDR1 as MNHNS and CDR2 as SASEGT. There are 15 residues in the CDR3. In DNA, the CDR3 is TGTGCCAGCAGTGAAACATCAGGGGGCGGGGAGACCCAGTACTTC. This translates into CASSETSGGGETQYF.

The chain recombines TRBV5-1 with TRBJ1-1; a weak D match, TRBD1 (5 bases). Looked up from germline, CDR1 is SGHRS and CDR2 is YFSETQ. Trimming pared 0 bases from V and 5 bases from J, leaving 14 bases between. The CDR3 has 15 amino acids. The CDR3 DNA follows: TGCGCCAGCAGCTTGGAGTCAGGGCACTCGACTGAAGCTTTCTTT. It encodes CASSLESGHSTEAFF.

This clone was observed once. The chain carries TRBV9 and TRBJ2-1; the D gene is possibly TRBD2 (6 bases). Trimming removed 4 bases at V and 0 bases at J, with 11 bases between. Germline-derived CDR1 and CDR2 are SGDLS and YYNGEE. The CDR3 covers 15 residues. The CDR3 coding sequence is TGTGCCAGCAGCTCTGGAGGGAGCTCCTACAATGAGCAGTTCTTC. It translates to CASSSGGSSYNEQFF.

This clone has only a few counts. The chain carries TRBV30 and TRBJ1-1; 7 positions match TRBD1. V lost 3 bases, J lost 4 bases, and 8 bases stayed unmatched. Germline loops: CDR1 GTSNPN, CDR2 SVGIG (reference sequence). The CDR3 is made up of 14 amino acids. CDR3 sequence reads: CAWSRGFGGTEAFF. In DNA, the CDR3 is TGTGCCTGGAGCAGGGGGTTTGGGGGCACTGAAGCTTTCTTT.

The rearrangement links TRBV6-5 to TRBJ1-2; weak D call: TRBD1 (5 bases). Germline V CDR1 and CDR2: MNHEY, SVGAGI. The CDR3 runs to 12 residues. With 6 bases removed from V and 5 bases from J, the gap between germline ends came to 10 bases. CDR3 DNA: TGTGCCAGCAGGGAGGGACCGTATGGCTACACCTTC. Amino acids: CASREGPYGYTF.

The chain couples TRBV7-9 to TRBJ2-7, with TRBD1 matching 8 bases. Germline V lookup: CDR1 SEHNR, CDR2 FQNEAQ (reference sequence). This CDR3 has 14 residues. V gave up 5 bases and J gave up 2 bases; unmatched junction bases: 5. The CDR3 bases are TGTGCCAGCAGCCCTAGACAGGGGCCCTACGAGCAGTACGTC. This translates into CASSPRQGPYEQYV.

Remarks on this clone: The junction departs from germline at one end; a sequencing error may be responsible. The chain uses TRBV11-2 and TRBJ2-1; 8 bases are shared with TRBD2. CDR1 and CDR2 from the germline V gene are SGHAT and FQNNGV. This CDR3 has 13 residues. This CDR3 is CASSSRDSGNVVF. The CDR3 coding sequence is TGTGCCAGCAGCTCGAGGGATAGCGGGAATGTCGTCTTC.

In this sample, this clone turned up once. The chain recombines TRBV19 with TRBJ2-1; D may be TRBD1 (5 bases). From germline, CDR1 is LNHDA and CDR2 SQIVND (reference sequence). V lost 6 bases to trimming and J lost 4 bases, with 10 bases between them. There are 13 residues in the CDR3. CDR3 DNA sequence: TGTGCCAGTAGACAGGATCCTTACAATGAGCAGTTCTTC. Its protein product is CASRQDPYNEQFF.

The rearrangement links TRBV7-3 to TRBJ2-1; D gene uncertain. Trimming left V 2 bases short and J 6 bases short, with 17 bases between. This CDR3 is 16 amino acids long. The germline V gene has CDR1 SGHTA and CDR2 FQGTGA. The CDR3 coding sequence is TGTGCCAGCAGCTTAGATCGAGAAGCCCCTATCAATGAGCAGTTCTTC. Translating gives CASSLDREAPINEQFF.

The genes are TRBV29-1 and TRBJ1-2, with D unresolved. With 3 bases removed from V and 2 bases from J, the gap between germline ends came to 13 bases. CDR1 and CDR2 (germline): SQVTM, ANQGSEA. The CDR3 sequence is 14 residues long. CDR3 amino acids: CSVDQRPGNYGYTF. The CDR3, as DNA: TGCAGCGTTGATCAAAGGCCCGGGAACTATGGCTACACCTTC.

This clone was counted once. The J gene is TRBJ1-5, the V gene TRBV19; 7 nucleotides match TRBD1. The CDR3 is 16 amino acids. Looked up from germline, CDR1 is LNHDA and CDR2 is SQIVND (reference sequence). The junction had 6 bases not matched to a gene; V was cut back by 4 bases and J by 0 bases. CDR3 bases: TGTGCCAGTAGTACTAACAGGGGAGATAGCAATCAGCCCCAGCATTTT. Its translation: CASSTNRGDSNQPQHF.

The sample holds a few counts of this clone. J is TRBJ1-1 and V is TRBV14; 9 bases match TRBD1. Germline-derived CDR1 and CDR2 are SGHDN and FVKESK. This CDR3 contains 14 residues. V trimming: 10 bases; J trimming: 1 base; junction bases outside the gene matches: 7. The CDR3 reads CATTGQGRNTEAFF. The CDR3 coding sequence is TGTGCCACCACGGGACAGGGTCGGAACACTGAAGCTTTCTTT.

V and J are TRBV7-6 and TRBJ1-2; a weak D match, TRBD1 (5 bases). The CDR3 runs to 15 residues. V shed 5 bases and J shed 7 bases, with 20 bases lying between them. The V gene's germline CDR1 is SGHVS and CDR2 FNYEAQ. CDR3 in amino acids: CASSPAASGYPGYTF. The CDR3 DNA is TGTGCCAGCAGCCCCGCCGCCTCAGGGTACCCTGGCTACACCTTC.

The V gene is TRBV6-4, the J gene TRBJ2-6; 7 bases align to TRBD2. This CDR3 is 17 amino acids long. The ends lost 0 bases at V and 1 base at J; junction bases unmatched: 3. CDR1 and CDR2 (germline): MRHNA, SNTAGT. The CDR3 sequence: CASSDSASGSGANVLTF. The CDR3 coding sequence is TGTGCCAGCAGTGACTCGGCTAGCGGTTCTGGGGCCAACGTCCTGACTTTC.

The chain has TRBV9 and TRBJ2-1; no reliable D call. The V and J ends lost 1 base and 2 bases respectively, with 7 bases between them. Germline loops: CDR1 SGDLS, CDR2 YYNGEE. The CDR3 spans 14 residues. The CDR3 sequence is CASSVTDTYNEQFF. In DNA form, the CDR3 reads TGTGCCAGCAGCGTAACTGACACCTACAATGAGCAGTTCTTC.

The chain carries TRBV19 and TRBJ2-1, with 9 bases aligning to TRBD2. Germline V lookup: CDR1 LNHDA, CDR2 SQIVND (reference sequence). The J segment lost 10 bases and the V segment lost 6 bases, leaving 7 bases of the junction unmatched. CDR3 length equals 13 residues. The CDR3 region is CASRASGVQEQFF. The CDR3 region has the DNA TGTGCCAGTAGGGCTAGCGGGGTTCAGGAGCAGTTCTTC.